A single sample is the source of the 10 T cell receptor beta chains below, sequenced in a study of blood T cell repertoires in COVID-19 (dated by TCRdb to about 2020). The library was made by the immunoSEQ multiplex PCR assay. Entries here come from immuneACCESS through TCRdb and include only in-frame sequences with V and J called. Some clones fail to appear in such tables; in the studies checked, an unresolved V gene covers under half of the shortfall, and the cause of the remainder is unknown. This sample comprises tens of thousands of clones, approximately 92% of them detected only once. About 0.4% of the sample is held by the ten biggest clonotypes. The source material was peripheral blood. The receptors were sampled from a man aged 50 to 60 with COVID-19, enrolled during active disease.

The chain has TRBV12-3 or TRBV12-4 and TRBJ2-4; 7 bases fit TRBD2. The CDR3 is made up of 12 amino acids. V dropped 8 bases and J dropped 7; count of bases not matched to a gene: 5. The CDR3 spells CASGRGLNIQYF. The CDR3 DNA follows: TGTGCCAGCGGGCGGGGGTTGAACATTCAGTACTTC.

The V and J genes are TRBV5-1 and TRBJ2-6; 9 bases line up with TRBD2. Trimming removed 7 bases from V and 2 bases from J; junction bases left unmatched: 1. The V gene's germline CDR1 is SGHRS and CDR2 YFSETQ. This CDR3 comprises 14 residues. The CDR3 DNA follows: TGCGCCAGCCTAGCGGGAACTGGGGCCAACGTCCTGACTTTC. The encoded protein is CASLAGTGANVLTF.

The sample holds one count of this clone. This rearrangement joins TRBV4-3 to TRBJ2-5; 8 bases fit TRBD1. The CDR3 sequence is 15 residues long. Losses at the gene ends were 1 base for V and 4 bases for J; bases not matched to a gene: 5. Germline values: CDR1 LGHNA, CDR2 YSLEER. The CDR3 nucleotides are TGCGCCAGCAGCCAAGGGACAGGGCCGGGAGAGACCCAGTACTTC. Protein sequence: CASSQGTGPGETQYF.

The V call is TRBV7-2, the J call TRBJ2-7; the match to TRBD2 covers 11 bases. The CDR3 covers 16 residues. From germline, CDR1 is SGHTA and CDR2 FQGNSA. The V segment lost 5 bases and the J segment 0 bases; nucleotides outside the gene matches: 6. The CDR3 here is CASSPGLAELSYEQYF. CDR3 bases: TGTGCCAGCAGCCCGGGACTAGCGGAGCTCTCCTACGAGCAGTACTTC.

This rearrangement joins TRBV27 to TRBJ2-3, with a possible D match to TRBD2 (5 bases). V lost 2 bases and J lost 0, with 12 bases in between. The CDR3 is made up of 16 amino acids. Germline CDR1 MNHEY, CDR2 SMNVEV (reference sequence). CDR3 region: CASSLAGAVSTDTQYF. CDR3 DNA sequence: TGTGCCAGCAGTTTAGCGGGCGCGGTCAGCACAGATACGCAGTATTTT.

The CDR3 here is CASSQGRANEKLFF. In nucleotides, the CDR3 is TGTGCCAGCAGCCAGGGAAGGGCTAATGAAAAACTGTTTTTT. V is TRBV2 and J is TRBJ1-4; D is possibly TRBD1 (5 bases). The CDR3 is 14 amino acids. From germline, CDR1 is SNHLY and CDR2 FYNNEI. Trimming removed 6 bases at V and 3 bases at J, with 11 bases between.

The chain links TRBV7-9 to TRBJ2-7, with TRBD1 matching over 9 bases. The V segment lost 4 bases and the J segment 5 bases; nucleotides outside the gene matches: 6. The CDR3 runs 14 residues. The V gene's germline CDR1 is SEHNR and CDR2 FQNEAQ (reference sequence). For the CDR3, the DNA is TGTGCCAGCAGCTCCGGACAGGGGTGGCACGAGCAGTACTTC. Its protein product is CASSSGQGWHEQYF.

The V call is TRBV4-2, the J call TRBJ2-7; unclear D gene. Germline CDR1 LGHNA, CDR2 YNFKEQ. The CDR3 is 14 amino acids. Trimming stripped 0 bases from V and 1 base from J, with 7 bases between. In DNA, the CDR3 is TGTGCCAGCAGCCAAGAGTGGCAGTCCTACGAGCAGTACTTC. This gives the protein CASSQEWQSYEQYF.

V is TRBV15 and J is TRBJ2-1; 7 bases map to TRBD1. In germline, CDR1 is LNHNV, CDR2 YYDKDF (reference sequence). V trimming: 0 bases; J trimming: 7 bases; junction bases outside the gene matches: 9. The CDR3 totals 16 residues. The CDR3 protein is CATSRDSSTGANEQFF. The CDR3 DNA follows: TGTGCCACCAGCAGAGATTCTTCTACAGGGGCTAATGAGCAGTTCTTC. The whole variable domain, filled in from reference TRBV15 and TRBJ2-1, reads DAMVIQNPRYQVTQFGKPVTLSCSQTLNHNVMYWYQQKSSQAPKLLFHYYDKDFNNEADTPDNFQSRRPNTSFCFLDIRSPGLGDTAMYLCATSRDSSTGANEQFFGPGTRLTVL.

This chain connects TRBV27 to TRBJ1-5; D not resolved. This CDR3 is 13 amino acids long. Deletions cut 6 bases from V and 0 bases from J, with 6 bases between. Germline loops: CDR1 MNHEY, CDR2 SMNVEV (reference sequence). This CDR3 is CASSPNSNQPQHF. As DNA, the CDR3 is TGTGCCAGCAGCCCTAATAGCAATCAGCCCCAGCATTTT.